The clone carrying this T cell receptor (beta chain) has more than one count but fewer than ten. Its antigen is not known. Treatment reported: oral pan-JAK inhibitor, 5-10 mg twice daily. Isolated RNA was reverse transcribed into cDNA used as the sequencing template. Produced via immunoSEQ multiplex PCR; TCRdb's table is partial and in-frame only. The sample holds roughly 100,000 clones, around 86% seen once. CDR1 is SEHNR and CDR2 is FQNEAQ in the germline V gene (reference sequence). CDR3 size: 12 residues. V lost 5 bases and J 2 bases, leaving 5 bases between the germline ends. The sample is drawn from a study of CD8+ T cells in alopecia areata. Study findings and constraints: In patients, TCRs were shared less clearly than in mice, and HLA may possibly be involved.

The chain links TRBV7-9 to TRBJ2-3; D is unresolved. Sequencing used CD8+ T cells sorted from blood, obtained at roughly week 30, from a patient treated with tofacitinib. This TCR came from a human donor with alopecia areata. CDR3 nucleotides: TGTGCCAGCAGCCAGGTCACAGATACGCAGTATTTT. Its translation: CASSQVTDTQYF.